The source of this T cell receptor beta chain is a study of Ad26.COV2.S vaccination and SARS-CoV-2 variants (dated by TCRdb to about 2021). About the investigation overall: Sequencing of the TCRbeta repertoire served to evaluate the specificity and breadth of SARS-CoV-2-reactive T cell receptors following Ad26.COV2.S vaccination. The TCR-sequenced set comprised approximately 30 samples: some 20 Ad26.COV2.S vaccine recipients, 5 placebo recipients and 8 SARS-CoV-2 convalescent individuals. What the work shows at the level of the full study, not this receptor alone: Comparable non-spike TCR breadth was observed between vaccine and placebo recipients, consistent with only spike being contained in the vaccine. According to the authors, total T cell responses may have been underestimated by the TCR breadth and depth analyses. Higher spike-specific TCR breadth was observed in Ad26.COV2.S recipients than in placebo recipients (P = 0.0014). After vaccination, substantial breadth of spike-specific CD8+ and CD4+ T cell responses was reported.

The time point tag for this specimen amounts to: individuals recovered from natural SARS-CoV-2 infection. As for this clone: Its antigen is not yet known. Base qualities are missing; no much larger clone stands one base away.

TCRbeta CDR3 regions were sequenced with the immunoSEQ Assay. After extraction, genomic DNA underwent amplification by bias-controlled multiplex PCR, followed by high-throughput sequencing. The authors' analysis ran thus. Collapsing and filtering of sequences were performed to quantify the absolute abundance of each unique TCRbeta CDR3 region. T cell fraction was estimated by normalization of TCRbeta template counts to usable DNA, with usable DNA being measured through amplification of reference genes present in all nucleated cells. Repertoire TCRs were annotated as SARS-CoV-2-specific when V gene, CDR3 amino acid sequence and J gene were exactly matched to a known reactive TCR set. The reference SARS-CoV-2 TCR set was obtained from MIRA and was filtered for enrichment in COVID-19-positive ImmuneCODE repertoires, whereby public or cross-reactive TCRs were removed. Based on the MIRA antigens, annotated TCRs were further analysed at the level of specific ORF or position within ORF. Breadth was defined as annotated unique rearrangements over total unique productive rearrangements; depth was the summed frequency of those rearrangements. Group comparisons of TCR breadth used two-sided Wilcoxon rank-sum tests. In TCRdb, the immuneACCESS table is reduced to in-frame sequences with V and J assigned. These tables do not hold every clone; where another copy was compared, an unresolved V gene accounts for under half, and the others remain unexplained. The D gene and trimming were derived from the DNA, and the V and J assignments and clone size from that table. The sample data list hundreds of thousands of clones, and around 92% of these were observed just once. 3% to 4% of the sample belongs to the ten largest clones.

This receptor was identified in a human donor who had recovered from COVID-19. This material consisted of peripheral blood, taken after recovery from COVID-19.

The DNA sequence is as follows: TGCGCCAGCAGCTTGTGGGCTAGCGGGGGCAATGAGCAGTTCTTC. The resulting protein is CASSLWASGGNEQFF. This sequence uses TRBV5-1 and TRBJ2-1, with 10 middle bases fitting TRBD2. The CDR3 covers 15 residues, taking in both the cysteine and the phenylalanine. The sequence is cut down to CDR3 DNA, 45 bases in frame from base 1. The germline V and J ends show losses of 1 base and 6 bases respectively, and no gene match explains 4 bases of the junction. CDR1 and CDR2, per the germline V gene, are SGHRS and YFSETQ.